This TCR beta chain was recorded in a study of blood T cell repertoires in COVID-19. About the study: The United States, Italy and Spain supplied acute and convalescent COVID-19 samples. PBMCs, B-cell-depleted T cells, or T cells provided the cDNA or gDNA that made up the material.

The CDR3 length is 17 residues. V lost 4 bases, J lost 4 bases, and 11 bases stayed unmatched. Germline V CDR1 and CDR2: LGHDT, YNNKEL (reference sequence). In the authors' workflow: The assay estimated nucleated cells by amplifying reference gene primers. Some clones are missing from TCRdb's copy, which holds only in-frame ones; the method was immunoSEQ multiplex PCR. V and J calls plus clone size are reproduced from that table; the DNA served to infer D and trimming. The sample has about 120,000 clones, around three quarters seen once. The chain is built from TRBV3-1 (or the pseudogene TRBV3-2) and TRBJ1-2, with 11 bases identical to TRBD1. The origin of this receptor is a woman of 80 years or more with acute or convalescent COVID-19. Sequenced: peripheral blood. DNA for the CDR3: TGTGCCAGCAGCCCCGGACAGGGGGCGATTCGAGTCTATGGCTACACCTTC. It yields the protein CASSPGQGAIRVYGYTF.